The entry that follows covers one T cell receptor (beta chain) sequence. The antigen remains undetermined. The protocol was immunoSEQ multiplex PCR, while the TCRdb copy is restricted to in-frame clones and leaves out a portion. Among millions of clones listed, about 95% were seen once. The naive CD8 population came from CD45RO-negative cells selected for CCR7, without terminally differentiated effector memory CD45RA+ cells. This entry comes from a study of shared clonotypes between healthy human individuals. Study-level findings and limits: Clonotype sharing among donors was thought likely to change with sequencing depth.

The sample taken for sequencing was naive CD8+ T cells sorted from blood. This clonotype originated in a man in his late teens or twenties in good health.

CDR3 region: CASSQVKATGELFF. CDR3 nucleotide sequence: TGCGCCAGCAGCCAAGTAAAAGCCACCGGGGAGCTGTTTTTT. The genes are TRBV4-1 and TRBJ2-2; D ambiguous. The CDR3 covers 14 residues. Germline V gene data show CDR1 as MGHRA and CDR2 as YSYEKL. The V and J ends lost 1 base and 4 bases respectively, with 7 bases between them.